The entry below gives a single TCR beta chain sequence along with its context. This sample is drawn from a study of blood T cell repertoires in COVID-19. Per the germline V gene, CDR1 is SGHRS and CDR2 is YFSETQ. The CDR3 consists of 14 residues. The J segment lost 5 bases and the V segment lost 4 bases, leaving 8 bases of the junction unmatched. The data were produced by immunoSEQ multiplex PCR, yet TCRdb's version contains in-frame clones alone and is incomplete. The sample carries 200,000 to 250,000 clones, 70% to 90% recorded once. The sequence was collected from a man younger than 40 who had recovered from COVID-19. The chain is built from TRBV5-1 and TRBJ2-7; 8 positions match TRBD2. The sample consisted of peripheral blood. Here the CDR3 DNA reads TGCGCCAGCAGCCCATGGTGGCGGGGGGACGAGCAGTACTTC. Amino acids: CASSPWWRGDEQYF.